This entry is about one T cell receptor beta chain. Its antigen is as yet unknown. The sample is drawn from a study of a mutant IDH1 vaccine in newly diagnosed glioma. As for the study in general: Treated patients were around 62% male, roughly 40% female, mean age about 43 years.

The method was immunoSEQ multiplex PCR; TCRdb's version includes in-frame clones alone and lacks a portion of them. The sample carries about 50,000 clones, about 88% recorded once. Described time point: week 5, during vaccination. The study gave 300 ug of mutant IDH1 20-mer peptide per vaccine dose, with topical imiquimod. CDR3 size: 14 residues. The germline V gene has CDR1 MNHEY and CDR2 SMNVEV (reference sequence). The V gene lost 6 bases and the J gene lost 1 base, with 12 bases spanning the gap. V usage is TRBV27 and J usage is TRBJ1-1; D remains ambiguous. This material consisted of PBMCs, taken from a glioma patient whose treatment included an IDH1 peptide vaccine. The sequence derives from a woman between 45 and 60 years old with glioma. The CDR3 reads CASRKGLSNTEAFF. The CDR3 DNA reads TGTGCCAGCAGGAAAGGACTGTCGAACACTGAAGCTTTCTTT.